This T cell receptor (beta chain) was recorded in a study of low-dose radiotherapy and immunotherapy resistance in tumors. In the study overall: Each patient was administered nivolumab intravenously at 240 mg, which was a flat dose, every two weeks, along with intravenous ipilimumab at 1 mg/kg every six weeks.

In this sample, this clonotype turned up many times. This CDR3 is 15 amino acids long. V shed 4 bases and J 4 bases; nucleotides not matched to a gene: 7. Germline V gene data show CDR1 as SGHRS and CDR2 as YFSETQ. Time point: before trial treatment. Donors received nivolumab, ipilimumab, aspirin, low-dose cyclophosphamide and low-dose radiotherapy. Patients deemed eligible presented with advanced solid tumors lacking tumor-infiltrating lymphocytes. Amplification of TCRs used a constant-region primer and V-primer adapter for roughly 21 PCR cycles. By in vitro transcription, the isolated mRNA was amplified. TCRdb redid the calling of the reads with MiXCR, one entry per CDR3 protein. The sample consists of tens of thousands of distinct CDR3 sequences, roughly 10% of them appearing once.

The sequence was collected from a female donor with ovarian cancer. This material consisted of PBMCs, taken before treatment. The chain couples TRBV5-1 to TRBJ2-3; TRBD1 agrees at 9 bases. The CDR3 here is CASSTQGARADTQYF. The DNA of the CDR3 is TGCGCCAGCAGCACACAGGGGGCGCGGGCAGATACGCAGTATTTT.